This T cell receptor (beta chain) comes out of a study of monozygotic twins with inflammatory bowel disease. One entry per CDR3 protein, without DNA, is what TCRdb gives after re-calling the 5' RACE reads. The data include some 300,000 distinct CDR3 sequences; the top ten clones carry 5% to 6%. The CDR3 is 14 residues long. Germline CDR1 is MNHEY and CDR2 is SMNVEV (reference sequence). The TCR originated in a human donor with ulcerative colitis or Crohn's disease, or a healthy co-twin of an affected twin (not recorded which). The sequencing sample was made of blood. The chain has TRBV27 and TRBJ1-2; TCRdb calls TRBD1, which cannot be checked without DNA. The CDR3 loop is CASSLSGRGNGYTF.